The 21 T cell receptor beta chains below all came from one sample that was sequenced in a study of PD-1 blockade in classical Hodgkin lymphoma. Here immunoSEQ multiplex PCR was the method, and the copy in TCRdb shows in-frame clones only, minus some. The table has over 60,000 clones, over 85% seen once. Time point reported: newly diagnosed, previously untreated cHL patient sample. Sequenced: peripheral blood mononuclear cells (PBMCs). The receptors stem from a human donor with classical Hodgkin lymphoma.

This clone appeared a single time. V is TRBV9 and J is TRBJ1-2, with TRBD1 as a possible D gene (5 bases). The V end lost 3 bases, the J end lost 4 bases, and 13 bases lay between the germline ends. The CDR3 has 14 residues. In germline, CDR1 is SGDLS, CDR2 YYNGEE. CDR3 sequence: CASSGAQASYGYTF. The CDR3 region has the DNA TGTGCCAGCAGCGGCGCACAGGCTTCCTATGGCTACACCTTC.

V usage is TRBV7-2 and J usage is TRBJ2-7, with TRBD2 as a possible D gene (6 bases). This CDR3 has 15 residues. V was shortened by 1 base and J by 3 bases, with 13 bases between the two germline ends. Germline-derived CDR1 and CDR2 are SGHTA and FQGNSA. The CDR3 protein is CASSLGALGGYEQYF. Written as DNA, the CDR3 is TGTGCCAGCAGCTTAGGGGCGCTGGGGGGCTACGAGCAGTACTTC.

The chain couples TRBV19 to TRBJ2-2; D ambiguous. CDR1 is LNHDA, CDR2 SQIVND, per germline (reference sequence). Trimming left V 2 bases short and J 10 bases short, with 11 bases between. The CDR3 has 13 residues. The CDR3 sequence is CASSIRRWEELFF. The CDR3 DNA reads as TGTGCCAGTAGTATACGGCGGTGGGAGGAGCTGTTTTTT.

This rearrangement joins TRBV7-9 to TRBJ2-1; TRBD1 matches at 10 bases. The V and J ends lost 4 bases and 7 bases, in that order; junction bases with no gene match: 7. The CDR3 is 15 residues long. From germline, CDR1 is SEHNR and CDR2 FQNEAQ (reference sequence). This CDR3 reads CASSSTDRGKNEQFF. CDR3 bases: TGTGCCAGCAGCTCAACGGACAGGGGGAAGAATGAGCAGTTCTTC.

This sequence joins TRBV7-9 and TRBJ1-1; perhaps TRBD1 as D (5 bases). The V gene lost 6 bases and the J gene lost 0 bases, with 20 bases spanning the gap. CDR1 SEHNR and CDR2 FQNEAQ come from the germline V gene (reference sequence). This CDR3 has 17 residues. CDR3 loop: CASSIRDPGVMNTEAFF. In nucleotides, the CDR3 is TGTGCCAGCAGTATCAGGGATCCGGGTGTCATGAACACTGAAGCTTTCTTT.

This clone was recorded only once. This chain joins TRBV2 and TRBJ1-6; weak D call: TRBD1 (6 bases). The germline V and J ends were trimmed by 6 bases and 6 bases, with 12 bases remaining between them. The CDR3 covers 14 residues. Germline CDR1 and CDR2: SNHLY and FYNNEI. The CDR3 bases are TGTGCCAGCAGGGGGACAAGTTCTAATTCACCCCTCCACTTT. Its protein product is CASRGTSSNSPLHF. The entire variable domain, with the rest obtained from reference TRBV2 and TRBJ1-6, is as follows: EPEVTQTPSHQVTQMGQEVILRCVPISNHLYFYWYRQILGQKVEFLVSFYNNEISEKSEIFDDQFSVERPDGSNFTLKIRSTKLEDSAMYFCASRGTSSNSPLHFGNGTRLTVT.

The V and J genes are TRBV15 and TRBJ1-6, with D hard to call. With 0 bases removed from V and 7 bases from J, the gap between germline ends came to 16 bases. CDR1 is LNHNV and CDR2 is YYDKDF in the germline V gene (reference sequence). The CDR3 extends over 17 amino acids. CDR3 sequence reads: CATSRDWAGQGNSPLHF. The CDR3 DNA follows: TGTGCCACCAGCAGAGATTGGGCAGGCCAAGGAAATTCACCCCTCCACTTT.

This rearrangement joins TRBV29-1 to TRBJ2-4; D gene uncertain. Germline V gene data show CDR1 as SQVTM and CDR2 as ANQGSEA. This CDR3 contains 14 residues. The V end was cut by 6 bases, the J end by 0 bases, with 12 bases between. CDR3 nucleotide sequence: TGCAGCGTCCCCGACCAGTCAGCCAAAAACATTCAGTACTTC. It is translated as CSVPDQSAKNIQYF. Supplemented by reference TRBV29-1 and TRBJ2-4, the full variable domain reads SAVISQKPSRDICQRGTSLTIQCQVDSQVTMMFWYRQQPGQSLTLIATANQGSEATYESGFVIDKFPISRPNLTFSTLTVSNMSPEDSSIYLCSVPDQSAKNIQYFGAGTRLSVL.

This clone came up once. This chain uses TRBV18 with TRBJ2-6, with unresolved D. Germline-derived CDR1 and CDR2 are KGHSH and LQKENI. V was shortened by 0 bases and J by 9 bases, with 15 bases between the two germline ends. CDR3 size: 16 residues. The CDR3 loop reads CASSPPEQPLVNVLTF. CDR3 DNA sequence: TGTGCCAGCTCACCACCAGAACAGCCTCTCGTCAACGTCCTGACTTTC.

CDR3 loop: CASSLRQGKGETQYF. CDR3 coding DNA: TGTGCCAGCAGTCTGAGACAGGGGAAGGGAGAGACCCAGTACTTC. The rearrangement uses TRBV28 and TRBJ2-5; 8 bases align to TRBD1. The J segment lost 4 bases and the V segment lost 5 bases, leaving 9 bases of the junction unmatched. This CDR3 is built from 15 residues. The germline CDR1 and CDR2 sequences are MDHEN and SYDVKM.

The chain joins TRBV5-8 to TRBJ1-2; tentatively, D is TRBD1 (5 bases). The V gene lost 9 bases and the J gene lost 4 bases, with 10 bases spanning the gap. Per germline, CDR1 SGHTS and CDR2 YDEGEE. The CDR3 spans 11 residues. CDR3 coding DNA: TGTGCCATTTCGGGACTCTATGGCTACACCTTC. Protein product: CAISGLYGYTF. Drawing the rest from reference TRBV5-8 and TRBJ1-2, the complete variable domain is EAGVTQSPTHLIKTRGQQATLRCSPISGHTSVYWYQQALGLGLQFLLWYDEGEERNRGNFPPRFSGRQFPNYSSELNVNALELEDSALYLCAISGLYGYTFGSGTRLTVV.

This chain links TRBV7-8 with TRBJ1-4; 7 bases line up with TRBD1. Germline V CDR1 and CDR2: SGHVS, FQNEAQ. The CDR3 has 14 amino acids. After removal of 3 bases from V and 4 bases from J, the junction contained 2 bases not matched to a gene. The CDR3: CASSLTGFNEKLFF. CDR3 DNA sequence: TGTGCCAGCAGCTTGACAGGGTTTAATGAAAAACTGTTTTTT.

V and J are TRBV22-1 and TRBJ1-3. TRBV22-1 is deemed a pseudogene. The CDR3 has 18 amino acids. The CDR3 coding sequence is TGTCCTGGGAGCTCCCATAGGGCCCTGCGGTCATCTGGAAACACCATATATTTT. Translated, it gives CPGSSHRALRSSGNTIYF.

The V and J genes are TRBV11-2 and TRBJ2-3; 7 bases align to TRBD2. Germline-derived CDR1 and CDR2 are SGHAT and FQNNGV. Trimming cost V 5 bases and J 1 base; bases outside gene matches: 9. The CDR3 loop spans 16 amino acids. CDR3 nucleotide sequence: TGTGCCAGCAGCCTCGAGCTAGCGGCGCGCACAGATACGCAGTATTTT. This codes for CASSLELAARTDTQYF. Combining the CDR3 with reference TRBV11-2 and TRBJ2-3 gives the whole variable domain EAGVAQSPRYKIIEKRQSVAFWCNPISGHATLYWYQQILGQGPKLLIQFQNNGVVDDSQLPKDRFSAERLKGVDSTLKIQPAKLEDSAVYLCASSLELAARTDTQYFGPGTRLTVL.

The chain uses TRBV6-5 and TRBJ2-2; D gene ambiguous. V was clipped by 0 bases and J by 5 bases, with 7 bases between them. Germline V CDR1 and CDR2: MNHEY, SVGAGI. This CDR3 region has 14 residues. The CDR3 DNA follows: TGTGCCAGCAGTTACTCTTGGGGAACCGGGGAGCTGTTTTTT. Its protein product is CASSYSWGTGELFF.

The rearrangement joins TRBV4-2 to TRBJ2-7; 7 positions match TRBD2. Germline V gene lookup returns CDR1 LGHNA and CDR2 YNFKEQ. The junction had 12 bases not matched to a gene; V was cut back by 0 bases and J by 7 bases. CDR3 size: 16 residues. CDR3 DNA sequence: TGTGCCAGCAGCCAAGATCGGGGGGAAAGCGGTGGGGAGCAGTACTTC. Its translation is CASSQDRGESGGEQYF.

The CDR3 loop is CASSVIGEPRYTQYF. The CDR3 nucleotides are TGTGCCAGCAGCGTAATCGGGGAGCCCCGATATACGCAGTATTTT. This chain joins TRBV9 and TRBJ2-3; TRBD2 is a possible D gene (5 bases). The CDR3 spans 15 residues. The V gene lost 1 base and the J gene lost 7 bases, with 16 bases spanning the gap. Germline loops: CDR1 SGDLS, CDR2 YYNGEE.

Concerning this clone: One end of the junction is discordant with germline, which a read error may explain. The V and J genes are TRBV9 and TRBJ2-3; D uncertain. Germline V gene sequence: CDR1 SGDLS, CDR2 YYNGEE. This CDR3 region has 12 residues. This CDR3 is CASSPSTLSLDF. For the CDR3, the DNA is TGTGCCAGCAGCCCATCGACCCTTTCATTGGATTTT. Looking up the rest from reference TRBV9 and TRBJ2-3 gives the full variable domain: DSGVTQTPKHLITATGQRVTLRCSPRSGDLSVYWYQQSLDQGLQFLIQYYNGEERAKGNILERFSAQQFPDLHSELNLSSLELGDSALYFCASSPSTLSLDFGPGTRLTVL.

CDR3 bases: TGTGCCAGCGGGGCTTCTAGCGTAACCTACGAGCAGTACTTC. Encoded protein: CASGASSVTYEQYF. The V and J genes are TRBV28 and TRBJ2-7, with a tentative D call TRBD2 (6 bases). Trimming stripped 8 bases from V and 2 bases from J, with 16 bases between. The CDR3 covers 14 residues. The germline V gene has CDR1 MDHEN and CDR2 SYDVKM.

The V gene is TRBV12-5, the J gene TRBJ1-1; tentatively, D is TRBD1 (6 bases). The CDR3 is 15 residues long. Germline assignment: CDR1 LGHNT and CDR2 FRNRAP. Trimming pared 2 bases from V and 5 bases from J, leaving 15 bases between. CDR3 sequence reads: CASGLSPGARTEAFF. CDR3 nucleotides: TGTGCTAGTGGTTTGAGTCCAGGGGCGAGGACTGAAGCTTTCTTT.

The chain joins TRBV4-3 to TRBJ2-5, with D maybe TRBD2 (6 bases). Trimming removed 8 bases from V and 4 bases from J, with 11 bases in between. Germline V lookup: CDR1 LGHNA, CDR2 YSLEER. This CDR3 comprises 12 residues. CDR3 DNA sequence: TGCGCCAGCGGGAGGATGGGAGAGACCCAGTACTTC. Translation: CASGRMGETQYF.